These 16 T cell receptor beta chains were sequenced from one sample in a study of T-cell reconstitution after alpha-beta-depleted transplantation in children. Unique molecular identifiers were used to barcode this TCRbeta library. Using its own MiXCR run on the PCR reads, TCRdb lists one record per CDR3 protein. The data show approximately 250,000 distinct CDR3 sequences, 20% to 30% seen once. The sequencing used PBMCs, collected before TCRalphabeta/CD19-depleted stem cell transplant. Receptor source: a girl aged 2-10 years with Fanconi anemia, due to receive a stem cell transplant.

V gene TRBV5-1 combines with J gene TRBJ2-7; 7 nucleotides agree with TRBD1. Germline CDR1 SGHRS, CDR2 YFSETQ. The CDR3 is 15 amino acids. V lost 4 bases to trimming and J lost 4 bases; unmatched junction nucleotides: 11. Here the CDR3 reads CASSRETGLIYEQYF. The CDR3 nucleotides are TGCGCCAGCAGCCGAGAGACAGGGCTGATATACGAGCAGTACTTC.

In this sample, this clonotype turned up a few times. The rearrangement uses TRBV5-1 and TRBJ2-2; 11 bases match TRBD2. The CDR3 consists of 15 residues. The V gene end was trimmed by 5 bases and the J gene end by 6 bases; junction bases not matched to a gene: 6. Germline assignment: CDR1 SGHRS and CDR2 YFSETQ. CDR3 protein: CASSGTSGTPGELFF. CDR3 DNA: TGCGCCAGCAGTGGGACTAGCGGTACCCCCGGGGAGCTGTTTTTT.

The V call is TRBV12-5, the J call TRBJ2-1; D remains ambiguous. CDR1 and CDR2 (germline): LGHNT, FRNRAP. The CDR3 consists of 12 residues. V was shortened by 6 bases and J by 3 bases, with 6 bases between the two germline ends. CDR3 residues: CASGRHYNEQFF. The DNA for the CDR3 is TGTGCTAGTGGCCGACACTACAATGAGCAGTTCTTC.

The CDR3 sequence is CASSSTSGGPYNEQFF. The CDR3 coding sequence is TGTGCCAGCAGTTCAACTAGCGGGGGGCCCTACAATGAGCAGTTCTTC. The rearrangement joins TRBV3-1 to TRBJ2-1; 12 bases map to TRBD2. The CDR3 is made up of 16 amino acids. The V and J ends lost 6 bases and 2 bases, in that order; junction bases with no gene match: 5. Germline V lookup: CDR1 LGHDT, CDR2 YNNKEL (reference sequence).

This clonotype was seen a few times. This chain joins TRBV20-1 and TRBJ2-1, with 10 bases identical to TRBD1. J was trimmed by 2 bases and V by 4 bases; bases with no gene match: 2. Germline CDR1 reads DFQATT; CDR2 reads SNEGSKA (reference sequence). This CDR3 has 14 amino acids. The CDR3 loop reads CSAMDRGTYNEQFF. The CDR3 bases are TGCAGTGCTATGGACAGGGGGACCTACAATGAGCAGTTCTTC.

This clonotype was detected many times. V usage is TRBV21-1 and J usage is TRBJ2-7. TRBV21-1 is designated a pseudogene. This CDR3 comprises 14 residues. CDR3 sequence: CASSKGWGYYEQYF. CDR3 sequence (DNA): TGTGCCAGCAGCAAAGGTTGGGGATACTACGAGCAGTACTTC.

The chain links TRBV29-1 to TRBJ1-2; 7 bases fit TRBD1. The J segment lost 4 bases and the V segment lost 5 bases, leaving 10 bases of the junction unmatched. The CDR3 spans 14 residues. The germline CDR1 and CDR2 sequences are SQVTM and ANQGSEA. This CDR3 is CSVILEGQIYGYTF. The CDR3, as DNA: TGCAGCGTTATCCTGGAGGGACAGATCTATGGCTACACCTTC.

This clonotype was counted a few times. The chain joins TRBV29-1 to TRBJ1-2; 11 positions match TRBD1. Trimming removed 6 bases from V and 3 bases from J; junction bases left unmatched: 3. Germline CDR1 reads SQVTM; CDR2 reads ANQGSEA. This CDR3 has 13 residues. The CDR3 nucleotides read TGCAGCGTCCGGACAGGGGGCGACTATGGCTACACCTTC. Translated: CSVRTGGDYGYTF.

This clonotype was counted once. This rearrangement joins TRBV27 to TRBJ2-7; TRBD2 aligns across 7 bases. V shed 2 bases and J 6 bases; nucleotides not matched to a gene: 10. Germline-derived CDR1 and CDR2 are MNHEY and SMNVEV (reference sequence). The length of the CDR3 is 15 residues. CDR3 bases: TGTGCCAGCAGTTTAAGGCGGGAGCTTAGGTCCGAGCAGTACTTC. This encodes CASSLRRELRSEQYF.

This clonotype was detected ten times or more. The CDR3 loop is CASSLELAGLGQETQYF. CDR3 sequence (DNA): TGTGCCAGCAGCTTAGAACTAGCGGGGCTTGGTCAAGAGACCCAGTACTTC. This sequence joins TRBV11-2 and TRBJ2-5; 10 positions agree with TRBD2. Trimming at V came to 0 bases and at J to 2 bases, leaving 6 bases not matched to a gene. The CDR3 has 17 residues. Per germline, CDR1 SGHAT and CDR2 FQNNGV.

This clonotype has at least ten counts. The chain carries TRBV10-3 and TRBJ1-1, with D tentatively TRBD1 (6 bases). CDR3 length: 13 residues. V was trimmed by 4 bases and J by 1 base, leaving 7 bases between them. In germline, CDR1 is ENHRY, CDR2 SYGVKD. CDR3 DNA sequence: TGTGCCATCAGTGGACAGGCGAACACTGAAGCTTTCTTT. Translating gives CAISGQANTEAFF.

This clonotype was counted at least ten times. In nucleotides, the CDR3 is TGCAGCGTTTGGACAGGCCGGGGAGATACGCAGTATTTT. Its translation is CSVWTGRGDTQYF. V usage is TRBV29-1 and J usage is TRBJ2-3; 7 bases align to TRBD1. V lost 5 bases, J lost 5 bases, and 7 bases stayed unmatched. From germline, CDR1 is SQVTM and CDR2 ANQGSEA. The CDR3 spans 13 residues.

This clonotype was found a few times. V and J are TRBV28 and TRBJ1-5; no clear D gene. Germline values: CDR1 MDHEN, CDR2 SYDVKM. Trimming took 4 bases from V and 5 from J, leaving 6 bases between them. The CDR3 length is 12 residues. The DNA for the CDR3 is TGTGCCAGCAGTTGGGGAGATCAGCCCCAGCATTTT. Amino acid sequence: CASSWGDQPQHF.

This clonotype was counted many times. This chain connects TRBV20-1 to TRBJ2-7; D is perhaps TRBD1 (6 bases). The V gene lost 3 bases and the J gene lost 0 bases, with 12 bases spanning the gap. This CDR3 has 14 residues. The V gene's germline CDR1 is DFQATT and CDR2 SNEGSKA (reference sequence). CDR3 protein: CSARGTRGSYEQYF. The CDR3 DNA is TGCAGTGCTAGGGGGACCAGGGGCTCCTACGAGCAGTACTTC.

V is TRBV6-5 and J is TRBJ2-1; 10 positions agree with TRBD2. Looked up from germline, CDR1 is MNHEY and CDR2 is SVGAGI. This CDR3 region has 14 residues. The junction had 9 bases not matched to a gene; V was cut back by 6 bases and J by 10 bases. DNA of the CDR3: TGTGCCAGCAGAGGAGCGGGGGGGCCGGAGGAGCAGTTCTTC. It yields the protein CASRGAGGPEEQFF.

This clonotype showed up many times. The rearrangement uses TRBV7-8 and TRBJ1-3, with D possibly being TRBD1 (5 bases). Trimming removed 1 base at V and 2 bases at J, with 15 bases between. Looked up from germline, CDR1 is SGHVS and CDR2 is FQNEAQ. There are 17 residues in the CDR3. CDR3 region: CASSLVQGYETGNTIYF. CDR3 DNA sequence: TGTGCCAGCAGCTTAGTCCAGGGATACGAAACTGGAAACACCATATATTTT.